The 11 T cell receptor beta chains below all came from one sample that was sequenced in a study of blood T cells in healthy people across ages. It was with a sample-barcoded 5' primer and a J-beta primer mix that a second PCR of about 6 to 12 cycles was run. TCRdb analysed the 5' RACE reads with MiXCR anew, one entry per CDR3 protein. This table holds some 1.7 million distinct CDR3 sequences, 28% found once. Sequenced input: blood. The source of these receptors is a woman aged 25-40 years in good health.

This clonotype was found a few times. The rearrangement joins TRBV18 to TRBJ1-1; D ambiguous. Germline V gene sequence: CDR1 KGHSH, CDR2 LQKENI. The V and J ends lost 2 bases and 11 bases respectively, with 12 bases between them. The CDR3 has 12 residues. CDR3 sequence reads: CASSPGVYFAFF. CDR3 DNA: TGTGCCAGCTCACCAGGGGTTTACTTCGCTTTCTTT. Filled out from reference TRBV18 and TRBJ1-1, the complete variable domain reads NAGVMQNPRHLVRRRGQEARLRCSPMKGHSHVYWYRQLPEEGLKFMVYLQKENIIDESGMPKERFSAEFPKEGPSILRIQQVVRGDSAAYFCASSPGVYFAFFGQGTRLTVV.

V gene TRBV27 combines with J gene TRBJ1-6; D is perhaps TRBD1 (6 bases). This CDR3 comprises 15 residues. Per germline, CDR1 MNHEY and CDR2 SMNVEV (reference sequence). V was shortened by 0 bases and J by 6 bases, with 9 bases between the two germline ends. As DNA, the CDR3 is TGTGCCAGCAGTTTATCAGCAGGGGCTAATTCACCCCTCCACTTT. Residues: CASSLSAGANSPLHF.

This clonotype was picked up many times. This sequence joins TRBV6-5 and TRBJ2-7; D is possibly TRBD2 (5 bases). Germline V lookup: CDR1 MNHEY, CDR2 SVGAGI. The CDR3 has 15 amino acids. Trimming stripped 0 bases from V and 5 bases from J, with 14 bases between. The CDR3 reads CASSYSRADLDEQYF. The CDR3 DNA is TGTGCCAGCAGTTACTCGAGGGCGGACCTAGACGAGCAGTACTTC.

Concerning this clonotype: In this CDR3 the conserved last residue, phenylalanine or tryptophan, is missing, so a read error is likely. The rearrangement uses TRBV24-1 and TRBJ2-7, with 7 nucleotides matching TRBD1. V lost 8 bases and J lost 6; bases outside the gene matches: 9. This CDR3 has 13 amino acids. Germline lookup yields CDR1 KGHDR and CDR2 SFDVKD. The CDR3 spells CATNTGTAFEQYY. CDR3 bases: TGTGCCACCAACACCGGGACAGCCTTCGAGCAGTACTAC.

The rearrangement links TRBV20-1 to TRBJ1-2; D not resolved. Germline V gene sequence: CDR1 DFQATT, CDR2 SNEGSKA (reference sequence). V lost 3 bases, J lost 4 bases, and 9 bases lay in between. This CDR3 region has 12 residues. DNA for the CDR3: TGCAGTGCTAGGCCAGTGGGCTATGGCTACACCTTC. Amino acid sequence: CSARPVGYGYTF.

This clonotype was detected a few times. The V and J genes are TRBV5-5 and TRBJ1-4; 10 positions match TRBD1. CDR1 is SGHKS, CDR2 YYEKEE, per germline (reference sequence). The CDR3 spans 16 residues. Losses at the gene ends were 3 bases for V and 2 bases for J; bases not matched to a gene: 4. The CDR3 region has the DNA TGTGCCAGCAGCTCGGGACAGGGGATTACTAATGAAAAACTGTTTTTT. Translation: CASSSGQGITNEKLFF.

The gene calls are TRBV6-6 and TRBJ1-1; no reliable D call. The V and J ends lost 8 bases and 5 bases respectively, with 3 bases between them. From germline, CDR1 is MNHNY and CDR2 SVGAGI (reference sequence). The CDR3 runs 9 residues. CDR3 region: CASPTEAFF. The CDR3 DNA follows: TGTGCCAGCCCAACTGAAGCTTTCTTT.

This clonotype was counted a few times. The chain recombines TRBV3-1 with TRBJ2-5; perhaps TRBD2 as D (5 bases). The CDR3 totals 12 residues. Trimming took off 4 bases at V and 9 bases at J, with 12 bases between the two ends. Germline-derived CDR1 and CDR2 are LGHDT and YNNKEL (reference sequence). DNA for the CDR3: TGTGCCAGCAGCCCCGAGGGTAGGGCCCAGTACTTC. Its translation is CASSPEGRAQYF.

Turning to this clonotype: This may come from a read error, since a much larger clone is one base off. J is TRBJ2-7 and V is TRBV5-1; 10 positions agree with TRBD1. This CDR3 is 14 amino acids long. Germline V CDR1 and CDR2: SGHRS, YFSETQ. J gave up 6 bases and V 7 bases, and 10 bases lay outside the gene matches. CDR3 nucleotide sequence: TGCGCCAGCGGCTCCGGGACAGGGGATTTCGAGCAGTACTTC. Translation: CASGSGTGDFEQYF. The full variable domain, in which reference TRBV5-1 and TRBJ2-7 provide the parts outside the CDR3, is KAGVTQTPRYLIKTRGQQVTLSCSPISGHRSVSWYQQTPGQGLQFLFEYFSETQRNKGNFPGRFSGRQFSNSRSEMNVSTLELGDSALYLCASGSGTGDFEQYFGPGTRLTVT.

This clonotype was picked up one time. The chain couples TRBV2 to TRBJ2-5; D gene ambiguous. V lost 8 bases, J lost 2 bases, and 12 bases lay in between. CDR1 and CDR2 (germline): SNHLY, FYNNEI. CDR3 length equals 13 residues. In nucleotides, the CDR3 is TGTGCCAGCGTCGATAGTTGTCAAGAGACCCAGTACTTC. Translating gives CASVDSCQETQYF.

The chain uses TRBV20-1 and TRBJ2-3; 8 nucleotides align to TRBD2. V gave up 6 bases and J gave up 6 bases; unmatched junction bases: 14. Germline CDR1 is DFQATT and CDR2 is SNEGSKA (reference sequence). The CDR3 length is 15 residues. The CDR3 bases are TGCAGTGCCAGTCCCGGGACTAGATGGGACGATACGCAGTATTTT. This translates into CSASPGTRWDDTQYF.